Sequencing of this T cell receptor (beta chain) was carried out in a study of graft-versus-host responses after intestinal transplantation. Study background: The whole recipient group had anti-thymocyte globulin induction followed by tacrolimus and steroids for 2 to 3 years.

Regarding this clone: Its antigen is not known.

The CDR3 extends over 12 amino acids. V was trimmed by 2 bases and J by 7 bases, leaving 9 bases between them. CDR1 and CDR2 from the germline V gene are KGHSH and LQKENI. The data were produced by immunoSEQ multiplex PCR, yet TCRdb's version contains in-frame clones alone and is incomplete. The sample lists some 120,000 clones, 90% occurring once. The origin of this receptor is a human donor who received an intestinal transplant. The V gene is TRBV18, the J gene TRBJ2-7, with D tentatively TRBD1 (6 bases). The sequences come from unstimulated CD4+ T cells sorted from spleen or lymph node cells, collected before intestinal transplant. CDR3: CASSPGGVEQYF. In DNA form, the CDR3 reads TGTGCCAGCTCACCAGGGGGCGTGGAGCAGTACTTC.